This is a list of T cell receptor beta chains from one sample in a study of response to subunit inactivated influenza vaccine. TCRdb re-analysed the RT-PCR reads in MiXCR, keeping a single row per CDR3 protein. Here the sample spans roughly 700,000 distinct CDR3 sequences, roughly 13% being singletons. Here the sequenced sample was PBMCs from blood, taken 14 days before vaccination. These receptors were collected from a man aged 50-59 years who received an inactivated influenza vaccine. Both conserved end residues are part of each CDR3. The order of the fields is V gene, clone size, J gene, D gene, CDR3 DNA, CDR3 protein. D genes are given only for firm matches. Clone size is shown for a subset of rows, as once, few, many or a class of expanded clone.

TRBV5-1	few	TRBJ2-6	NA	TGCGCCAGCAGCTTGTCAGGGCCCCACTCTGGGGCCAACGTCCTGACTTTC	CASSLSGPHSGANVLTF
TRBV4-3	few	TRBJ2-6	NA	TGCGCCAGCAACCGCCGGGGGTCTAACTCTGGGGCCAACGTCCTGACTTTC	CASNRRGSNSGANVLTF
TRBV12-3/TRBV12-4	NA	TRBJ2-5	TRBD2	TGTGCCAGCAGTTCTGGACTAGCCGCGACCCAGTACTTC	CASSSGLAATQYF
TRBV4-3	few	TRBJ2-7	TRBD1	TGCGCCAGCAGCCAAGTGGGACAGGGGGCCTACGAGCAGTACTTC	CASSQVGQGAYEQYF
TRBV20-1	NA	TRBJ2-1	NA	TGCAGTGCCGGAGGGGGGGCGGAGTACAATGAGCAGTTCTTC	CSAGGGAEYNEQFF
TRBV9	many	TRBJ2-3	TRBD1	TGTGCCAGCAGCGTAGGGGACAGGGTTACAGATACGCAGTATTTT	CASSVGDRVTDTQYF
TRBV28	NA	TRBJ2-7	TRBD2	TGTGCCAGCAGGGAGCCGGGACTAGCGGGCTCGGAGCAGTACTTC	CASREPGLAGSEQYF
TRBV28	NA	TRBJ2-3	NA	TGTGCCAGCAGTTTATACGGGCTGGATAGCACAGATACGCAGTATTTT	CASSLYGLDSTDTQYF
TRBV10-3	few	TRBJ2-7	TRBD1	TGTGCCATCAGGACCGCCGGGACAGGGACCTACGAGCAGTACTTC	CAIRTAGTGTYEQYF
TRBV27	few	TRBJ1-1	NA	TGTGCCAGCAGTTCACGACAGGAGAACACTGAAGCTTTCTTT	CASSSRQENTEAFF
TRBV7-7	NA	TRBJ2-5	NA	TGTGCCAGCAGCTCAAACCTAGCGACCCAAGAGACCCAGTACTTC	CASSSNLATQETQYF
TRBV29-1	few	TRBJ2-1	TRBD1	TGCAGCGTTGAACCGGGACAGACCTACAATGAGCAGTTCTTC	CSVEPGQTYNEQFF
TRBV7-6	NA	TRBJ2-4	NA	TGTGCCAGCAGCTTAGATCCCGGTATTCAGTACTTC	CASSLDPGIQYF
TRBV19	few	TRBJ2-1	NA	TGTGCCAGTAGTCTCCGACTAGGATGGAGCAATGAGCAGTTCTTC	CASSLRLGWSNEQFF
TRBV6-4	many	TRBJ2-1	NA	TGTGCCAGCAGTAAAAAGGAGAGTGGAGGGCCGAATGAGCAGTTCTTC	CASSKKESGGPNEQFF
TRBV4-1	many	TRBJ2-1	NA	TGCGCCAGCAGCCAAGGGTGGGGGGCACGAAATGAGCAGTTCTTC	CASSQGWGARNEQFF
TRBV7-8	few	TRBJ2-2	NA	TGTGCCAGCAGCTTAGGGATGCAGGGCACCGGGGAGCTGTTTTTT	CASSLGMQGTGELFF
TRBV6-2/TRBV6-3	few	TRBJ1-5	NA	TGTGCCAGCAGTTACTCGTCGATTCAGCCCCAGCATTTT	CASSYSSIQPQHF
TRBV7-2	NA	TRBJ2-7	TRBD1	TGTGCCAGCAGCACAGGGACAGGTGTCGTAAAGCAGTACTTC	CASSTGTGVVKQYF
TRBV14	many	TRBJ1-1	TRBD1	TGTGCCAGCAGCCAAGATTTCTCCTTTACAGGGGGCCGAACTTTCTTT	CASSQDFSFTGGRTFF